This T cell receptor (beta chain) was sequenced in a study of blood T cell repertoires in COVID-19. V dropped 7 bases and J dropped 5 bases, with 15 bases sitting between them. CDR1 SQVTM and CDR2 ANQGSEA come from the germline V gene. There are 13 residues in the CDR3. Generated by immunoSEQ multiplex PCR, the TCRdb table keeps only in-frame clones and is missing some. The data show almost 500,000 clones, 75% to 90% seen once. This clone was observed a few times. The sample taken for sequencing was PBMCs or T cells enriched from blood (not recorded which). This receptor was taken from an older woman who had recovered from COVID-19. The chain is built from TRBV29-1 and TRBJ1-5, with D tentatively TRBD1 (5 bases). CDR3 in DNA: TGCAGCGCCGCCGGGACTGAGGATCAGCCCCAGCATTTT. Protein: CSAAGTEDQPQHF.